Listed below are T cell receptor beta chains from one sample, sequenced in a study of identical twins. In TCRdb, the 5' RACE reads were re-called with MiXCR into one record per CDR3 protein. The sample includes around 1.7 million distinct CDR3 sequences, about 31% of them seen just once. Sequences were obtained from cord blood. Receptors originate from a newborn girl in good health. The CDR3 runs from the conserved cysteine through the conserved F or W. The order of the fields is clone size, D gene, J gene, V gene, CDR3 protein, CDR3 DNA. The D gene is left open where the match is weak. The size entry is marked missing in some rows and otherwise reads once, few, many or a size class.

.,.,TRBJ2-7,TRBV10-3,CAISEKGLFTHEQYF,TGTGCCATCAGTGAGAAGGGACTTTTTACACACGAGCAGTACTTC
few,TRBD1,TRBJ2-3,TRBV2,CASSALGTGATDTQYF,TGTGCCAGCAGCGCCCTGGGGACAGGGGCCACAGATACGCAGTATTTT
.,TRBD2,TRBJ2-7,TRBV27,CASSPLSGGYEQYF,TGTGCCAGCAGTCCCCTTAGCGGGGGCTACGAGCAGTACTTC
.,.,TRBJ2-1,TRBV5-5,CASYGSVPYNEQFF,TGTGCCAGCTATGGAAGCGTCCCCTACAATGAGCAGTTCTTC
.,.,TRBJ1-2,TRBV25-1,CASSDNDLYGYTF,TGTGCCAGCAGTGACAATGATCTCTATGGCTACACCTTC
.,.,TRBJ1-1,TRBV3-1,CASSQVGLGNTEAFF,TGTGCCAGCAGCCAAGTGGGTTTGGGGAACACTGAAGCTTTCTTT
.,.,TRBJ1-2,TRBV12-3/TRBV12-4,CASSSIGGYTF,TGTGCCAGCAGTTCGATCGGGGGCTACACCTTC
.,TRBD1,TRBJ2-5,TRBV5-5,CASSTIGQGARETQYF,TGTGCCAGCAGCACGATAGGACAGGGGGCTCGCGAGACCCAGTACTTC
few,TRBD2,TRBJ2-7,TRBV20-1,CSASVGLAGGNEQYF,TGCAGTGCTAGTGTAGGGCTAGCGGGAGGAAACGAGCAGTACTTC
few,.,TRBJ1-1,TRBV5-1,CASISDGSNTEAFF,TGCGCCAGCATCTCGGACGGATCAAACACTGAAGCTTTCTTT
.,.,TRBJ2-5,TRBV12-3/TRBV12-4,CASSGAYGQYF,TGTGCCAGCAGCGGTGCCTACGGGCAGTACTTC
.,.,TRBJ1-5,TRBV5-6,CASSFEAQPQHF,TGTGCCAGCAGCTTCGAGGCTCAGCCCCAGCATTTT
few,TRBD1,TRBJ1-2,TRBV16,CASSRRGTGLNYGYTF,TGTGCCAGCAGCCGCCGTGGGACAGGGCTTAACTATGGCTACACCTTC
.,.,TRBJ2-7,TRBV12-3/TRBV12-4,CASILVPYEQYF,TGTGCCAGCATTTTAGTCCCTTACGAGCAGTACTTC
.,.,TRBJ1-4,TRBV7-9,CASSLGDKYVYEKLFF,TGTGCCAGCAGCTTAGGCGACAAATATGTATATGAAAAACTGTTTTTT
.,TRBD2,TRBJ2-5,TRBV20-1,CSVITPGLAQETQYF,TGCAGTGTTATAACTCCGGGACTAGCCCAAGAGACCCAGTACTTC
few,.,TRBJ2-1,TRBV29-1,CSVEGSGTPGYNEQFF,TGCAGCGTTGAAGGATCCGGGACGCCAGGATACAATGAGCAGTTCTTC
few,TRBD2,TRBJ2-3,TRBV9,CASSARGGASTYTQYF,TGTGCCAGCAGCGCCCGCGGGGGGGCCTCCACATATACGCAGTATTTT
.,.,TRBJ1-1,TRBV11-1,CASSLGTHAASEAFF,TGTGCCAGCAGCTTAGGGACCCACGCGGCCTCTGAAGCTTTCTTT
few,TRBD1,TRBJ2-5,TRBV29-1,CSGWTGIQTQYF,TGCAGCGGGTGGACAGGGATCCAGACCCAGTACTTC
few,.,TRBJ2-4,TRBV13,CASSLASGRRQEQYF,TGTGCCAGCAGCTTAGCGAGCGGGCGCCGTCAAGAGCAGTACTTC
.,.,TRBJ2-3,TRBV20-1,CSAANTDTQYF,TGCAGTGCGGCCAACACAGATACGCAGTATTTT